This T cell receptor (beta chain) appears in the sequencing data of a study of cytotoxic CD8 clonotypes in ibrutinib-treated CLL. Study as a whole: The patient breakdown showed about ten relapsed/refractory and about 16 treatment-naive cases, with some 17 IGHV unmutated.

About this clone: Its antigen is currently unknown.

Study outcomes and limitations: Clonality showed a rise at ibrutinib response that reversed toward baseline at progression. Baseline levels of clonality went above those of age-matched healthy donors and moved with circulating CD8+ T-cell counts.

Germline V gene lookup returns CDR1 MDHEN and CDR2 SYDVKM. Deletions cut 5 bases from V and 8 bases from J, with 13 bases between. The CDR3 spans 13 residues. Libraries were prepared by immunoSEQ multiplex PCR; TCRdb keeps only in-frame clonotypes and omits some of them. The profile shows approximately 150,000 clones, roughly four fifths of them singletons. The gene calls are TRBV28 and TRBJ1-5; D is unresolved. The source was PBMCs, collected after 24 months of ibrutinib treatment. The origin of this receptor is a human donor with chronic lymphocytic leukemia. The CDR3 reads CASSPQLIEPQHF. The CDR3 coding sequence is TGTGCCAGCAGTCCGCAGCTGATTGAGCCCCAGCATTTT.